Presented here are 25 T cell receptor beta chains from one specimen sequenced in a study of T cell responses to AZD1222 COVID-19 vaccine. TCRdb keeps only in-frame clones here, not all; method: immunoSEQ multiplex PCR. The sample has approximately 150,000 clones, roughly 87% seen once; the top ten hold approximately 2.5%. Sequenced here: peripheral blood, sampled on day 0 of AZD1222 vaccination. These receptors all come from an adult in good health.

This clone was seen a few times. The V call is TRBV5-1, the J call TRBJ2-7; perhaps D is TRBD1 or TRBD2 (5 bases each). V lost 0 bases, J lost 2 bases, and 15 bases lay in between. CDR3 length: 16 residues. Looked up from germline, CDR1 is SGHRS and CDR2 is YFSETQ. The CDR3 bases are TGCGCCAGCAGCTTGGATGGCCCAAGAGGGGCCTACGAGCAGTACTTC. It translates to CASSLDGPRGAYEQYF.

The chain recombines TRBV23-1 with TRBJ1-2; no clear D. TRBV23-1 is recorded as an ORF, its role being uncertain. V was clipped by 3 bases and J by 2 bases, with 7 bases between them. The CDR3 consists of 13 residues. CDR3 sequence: CASSHSQNYGYTF. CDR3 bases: TGCGCCAGCAGTCATAGTCAGAACTATGGCTACACCTTC.

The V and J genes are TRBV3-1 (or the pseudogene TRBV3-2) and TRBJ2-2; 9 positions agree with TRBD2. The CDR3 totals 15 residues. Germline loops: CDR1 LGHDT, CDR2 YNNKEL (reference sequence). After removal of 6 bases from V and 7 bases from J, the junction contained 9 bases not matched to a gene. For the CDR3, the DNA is TGTGCCAGCAGGCAAACTAGCGGGTGGGACGGGGAGCTGTTTTTT. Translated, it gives CASRQTSGWDGELFF.

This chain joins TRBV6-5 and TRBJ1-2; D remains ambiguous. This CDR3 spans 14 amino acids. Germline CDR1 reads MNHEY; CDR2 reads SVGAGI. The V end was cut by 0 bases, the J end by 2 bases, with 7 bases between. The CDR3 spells CASSYSVANYGYTF. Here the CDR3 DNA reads TGTGCCAGCAGTTACTCGGTAGCGAACTATGGCTACACCTTC.

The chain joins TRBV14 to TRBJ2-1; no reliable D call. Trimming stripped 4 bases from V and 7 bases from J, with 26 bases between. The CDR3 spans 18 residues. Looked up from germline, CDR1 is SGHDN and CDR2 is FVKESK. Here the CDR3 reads CASSPRIGLWAITNEQFF. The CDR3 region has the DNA TGTGCCAGCAGCCCCCGGATAGGATTATGGGCGATTACAAATGAGCAGTTCTTC.

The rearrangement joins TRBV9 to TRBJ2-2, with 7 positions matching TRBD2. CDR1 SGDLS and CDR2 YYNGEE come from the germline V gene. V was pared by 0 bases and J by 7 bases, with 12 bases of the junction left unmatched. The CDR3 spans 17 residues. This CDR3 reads CASSVVQAGAVGGELFF. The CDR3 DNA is TGTGCCAGCAGCGTAGTTCAGGCGGGAGCGGTCGGCGGGGAGCTGTTTTTT.

CDR3 residues: CASRASGRAGETQYF. CDR3 coding DNA: TGTGCCAGCAGAGCTAGCGGGAGGGCCGGGGAGACCCAGTACTTC. The chain uses TRBV2 and TRBJ2-5; 12 bases are shared with TRBD2. With 6 bases clipped from V and 5 bases from J, the junction kept 7 bases outside the gene matches. CDR3 size: 15 residues. Germline assignment: CDR1 SNHLY and CDR2 FYNNEI.

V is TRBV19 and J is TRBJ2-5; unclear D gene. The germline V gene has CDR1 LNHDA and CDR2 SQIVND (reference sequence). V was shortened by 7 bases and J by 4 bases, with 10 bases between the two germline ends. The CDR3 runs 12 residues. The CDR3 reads CASKKWGETQYF. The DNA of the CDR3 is TGTGCCAGTAAAAAGTGGGGAGAGACCCAGTACTTC.

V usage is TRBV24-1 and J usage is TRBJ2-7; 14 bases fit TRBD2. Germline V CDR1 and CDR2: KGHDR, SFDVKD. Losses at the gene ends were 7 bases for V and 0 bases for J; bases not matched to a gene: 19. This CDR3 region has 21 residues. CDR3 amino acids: CATSAQPQGTSGSPSSYEQYF. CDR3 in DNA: TGTGCCACCAGCGCCCAACCCCAGGGGACTAGCGGGAGTCCTAGCTCCTACGAGCAGTACTTC.

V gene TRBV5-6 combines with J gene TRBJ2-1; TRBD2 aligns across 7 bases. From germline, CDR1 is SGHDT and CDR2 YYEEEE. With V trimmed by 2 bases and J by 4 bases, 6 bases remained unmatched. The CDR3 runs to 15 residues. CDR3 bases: TGTGCCAGCAGCTTTGGCGGGAGCGGTTACAATGAGCAGTTCTTC. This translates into CASSFGGSGYNEQFF. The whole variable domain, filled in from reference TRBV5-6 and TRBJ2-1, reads DAGVTQSPTHLIKTRGQQVTLRCSPKSGHDTVSWYQQALGQGPQFIFQYYEEEERQRGNFPDRFSGHQFPNYSSELNVNALLLGDSALYLCASSFGGSGYNEQFFGPGTRLTVL.

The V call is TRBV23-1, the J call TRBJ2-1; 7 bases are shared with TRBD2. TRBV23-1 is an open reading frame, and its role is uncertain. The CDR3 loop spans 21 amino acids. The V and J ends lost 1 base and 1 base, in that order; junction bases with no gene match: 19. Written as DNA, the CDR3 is TGCGCCAGCAGTCAATTGGAGCGCGGCACTCGCGGGAGATGTTCCTACAATGAGCAGTTCTTC. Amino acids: CASSQLERGTRGRCSYNEQFF.

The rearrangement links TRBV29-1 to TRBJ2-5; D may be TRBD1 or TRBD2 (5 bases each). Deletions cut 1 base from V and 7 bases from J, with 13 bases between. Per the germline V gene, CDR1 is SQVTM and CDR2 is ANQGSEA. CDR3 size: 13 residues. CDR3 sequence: CSVEGDGGGTQYF. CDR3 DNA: TGCAGCGTTGAAGGGGACGGCGGAGGGACCCAGTACTTC.

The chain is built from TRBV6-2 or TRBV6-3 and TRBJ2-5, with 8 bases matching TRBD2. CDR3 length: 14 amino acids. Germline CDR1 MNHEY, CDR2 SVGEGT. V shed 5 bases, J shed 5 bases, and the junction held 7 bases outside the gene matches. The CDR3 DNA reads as TGTGCCAGCAGTACTAGCGGTTCACGGGAGACCCAGTACTTC. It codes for CASSTSGSRETQYF.

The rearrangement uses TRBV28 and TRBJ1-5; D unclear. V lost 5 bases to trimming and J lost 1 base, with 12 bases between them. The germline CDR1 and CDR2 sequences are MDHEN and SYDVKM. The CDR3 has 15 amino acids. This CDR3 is CASSRTLTSNQPQHF. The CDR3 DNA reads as TGTGCCAGCAGTCGGACTCTTACCAGCAATCAGCCCCAGCATTTT. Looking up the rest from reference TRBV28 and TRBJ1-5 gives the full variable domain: DVKVTQSSRYLVKRTGEKVFLECVQDMDHENMFWYRQDPGLGLRLIYFSYDVKMKEKGDIPEGYSVSREKKERFSLILESASTNQTSMYLCASSRTLTSNQPQHFGDGTRLSIL.

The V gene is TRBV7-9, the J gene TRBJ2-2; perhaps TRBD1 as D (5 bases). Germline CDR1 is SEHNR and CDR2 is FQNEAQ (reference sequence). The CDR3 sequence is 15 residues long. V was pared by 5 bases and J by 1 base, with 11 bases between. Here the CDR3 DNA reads TGTGCCAGCAGCGGGCGGACATTGAACACCGGGGAGCTGTTTTTT. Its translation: CASSGRTLNTGELFF.

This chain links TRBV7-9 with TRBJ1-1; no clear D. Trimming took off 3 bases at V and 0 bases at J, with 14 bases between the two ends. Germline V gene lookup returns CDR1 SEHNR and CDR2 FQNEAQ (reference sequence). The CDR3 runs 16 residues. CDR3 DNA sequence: TGTGCCAGCAGCTTTGGGCGTCAGACATTGAACACTGAAGCTTTCTTT. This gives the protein CASSFGRQTLNTEAFF.

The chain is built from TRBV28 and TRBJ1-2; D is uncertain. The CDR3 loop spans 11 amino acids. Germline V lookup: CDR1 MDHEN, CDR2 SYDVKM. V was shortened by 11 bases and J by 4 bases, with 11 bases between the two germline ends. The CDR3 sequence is CAAARIYGYTF. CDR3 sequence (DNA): TGTGCCGCGGCCCGTATCTATGGCTACACCTTC.

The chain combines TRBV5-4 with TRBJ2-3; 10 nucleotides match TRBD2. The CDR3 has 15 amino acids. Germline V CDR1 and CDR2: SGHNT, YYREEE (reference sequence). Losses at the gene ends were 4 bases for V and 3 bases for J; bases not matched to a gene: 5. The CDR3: CASSPSGGRTDTQYF. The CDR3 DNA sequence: TGTGCCAGCAGCCCTAGCGGGGGAAGGACAGATACGCAGTATTTT.

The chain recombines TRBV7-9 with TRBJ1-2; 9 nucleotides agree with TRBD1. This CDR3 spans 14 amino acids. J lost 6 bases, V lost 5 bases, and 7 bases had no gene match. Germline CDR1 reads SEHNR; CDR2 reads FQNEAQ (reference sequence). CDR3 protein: CASSAQTGGHGYTF. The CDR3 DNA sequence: TGTGCCAGCAGCGCTCAAACAGGGGGCCATGGCTACACCTTC. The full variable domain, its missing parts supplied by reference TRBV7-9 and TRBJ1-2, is DTGVSQNPRHKITKRGQNVTFRCDPISEHNRLYWYRQTLGQGPEFLTYFQNEAQLEKSRLLSDRFSAERPKGSFSTLEIQRTEQGDSAMYLCASSAQTGGHGYTFGSGTRLTVV.

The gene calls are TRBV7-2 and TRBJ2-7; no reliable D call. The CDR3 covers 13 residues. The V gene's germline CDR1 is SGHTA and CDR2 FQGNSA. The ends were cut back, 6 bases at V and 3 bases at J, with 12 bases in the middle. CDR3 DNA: TGTGCCAGCAGTCCCCGGGCTCTCTACGAGCAGTACTTC. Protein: CASSPRALYEQYF.

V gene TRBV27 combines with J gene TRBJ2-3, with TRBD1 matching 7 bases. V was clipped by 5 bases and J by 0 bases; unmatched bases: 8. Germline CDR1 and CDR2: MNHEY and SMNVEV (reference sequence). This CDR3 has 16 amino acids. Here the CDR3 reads CASSTPGTASTDTQYF. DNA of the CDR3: TGTGCCAGCAGTACCCCCGGGACAGCTAGCACAGATACGCAGTATTTT.

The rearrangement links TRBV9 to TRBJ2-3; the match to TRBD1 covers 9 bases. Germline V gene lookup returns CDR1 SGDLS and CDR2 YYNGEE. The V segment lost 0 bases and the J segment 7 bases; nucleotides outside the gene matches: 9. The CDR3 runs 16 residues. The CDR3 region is CASSVGGTGSIHTQYF. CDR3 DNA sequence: TGTGCCAGCAGCGTAGGGGGGACAGGGTCGATTCATACGCAGTATTTT.

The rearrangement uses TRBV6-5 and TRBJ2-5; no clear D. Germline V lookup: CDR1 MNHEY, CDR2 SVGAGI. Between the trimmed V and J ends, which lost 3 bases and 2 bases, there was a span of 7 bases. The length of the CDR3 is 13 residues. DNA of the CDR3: TGTGCCAGCAGTTATTCGAGGCAAGAGACCCAGTACTTC. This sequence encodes CASSYSRQETQYF.

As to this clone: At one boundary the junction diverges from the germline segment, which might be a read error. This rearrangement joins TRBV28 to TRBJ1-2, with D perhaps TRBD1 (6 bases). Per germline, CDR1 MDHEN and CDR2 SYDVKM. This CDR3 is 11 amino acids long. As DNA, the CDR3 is TGTGCCAGCAGTTTACCTACCCGGACAGACTTC. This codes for CASSLPTRTDF.

The CDR3 region has the DNA TGTGCCAGCAGTTTTGGAAGGGCAGGGAGAGGCTACACCTTC. The encoded protein is CASSFGRAGRGYTF. The chain combines TRBV28 with TRBJ1-2, with a tentative D call TRBD1 (5 bases). With 3 bases removed from V and 8 bases from J, the gap between germline ends came to 16 bases. This CDR3 is 14 amino acids long. Per germline, CDR1 MDHEN and CDR2 SYDVKM.